The clone carrying this T cell receptor beta chain occurred many times. Its specificity is not known. Patients with uncontrolled infections, other autoimmune diseases, pregnancy or lactation were excluded. From around 11 ml of fresh peripheral blood, PBMCs were isolated. This record comes from a study of T cells in Graves' hyperthyroidism and ophthalmopathy. Whole-study results and caveats: Ophthalmopathy was model-predicted a median roughly six months pre-onset.

The investigators amplified TCR beta CDR3 regions from RNA transcripts. When the TCR CDR3 underwent first-round RT-PCR, the HTBI primer set was used. TCRdb used MiXCR to reprocess the multiplex PCR reads, holding one entry per CDR3 protein. The repertoire consists of under 350,000 distinct CDR3 sequences, with roughly a fifth occurring once and the leading ten covering around half. CDR1 MNHEY and CDR2 SMNVEV come from the germline V gene (reference sequence). The CDR3 has 16 amino acids. Trimming cost V 5 bases and J 5 bases; bases outside gene matches: 9. The clonotype originates from a woman in her 50s with Graves' hyperthyroidism. Sequenced: blood. V and J are TRBV27 and TRBJ2-1; 10 bases agree with TRBD2. CDR3 sequence: CASSLTASGGDNEQFF. The CDR3 region has the DNA TGTGCCAGCAGTCTCACTGCAAGCGGGGGGGACAATGAGCAGTTCTTC.